These 10 T cell receptor beta chains were sequenced from one sample in a study of CD8+CD57+ T cells in acquired aplastic anemia. All sequencing subjects had displayed CD8+CD57+ cell expansion on flow cytometry. The study profiled TCR beta VDJ and CDR3 using genomic DNA as template. TCRdb fed the reads into MiXCR, producing one record per CDR3 protein. The profile shows about 270,000 distinct CDR3 sequences, less than 85% of them singletons. The sequenced sample consisted of sorted CD4+, CD8+, or CD8+CD57+ T cells (not recorded which) from PBMCs. These receptor sequences come from a human donor with aplastic anemia.

Points on this clonotype: Germline is not matched at one junction end, which may reflect a read error. V is TRBV7-3 and J is TRBJ2-1; a weak D match, TRBD1 (5 bases). Germline CDR1 reads SGHTA; CDR2 reads FQGTGA. The CDR3 has 13 residues. Here the CDR3 DNA reads TGTGCCAGCACAGAAGGGGCCATCCATGAGCAGCTCTTC. Protein: CASTEGAIHEQLF.

The chain employs TRBV7-8 and TRBJ2-7; possible D gene TRBD1, 5 bases. The V gene's germline CDR1 is SGHVS and CDR2 FQNEAQ. CDR3 length equals 18 residues. The ends were cut back, 2 bases at V and 1 base at J, with 21 bases in the middle. CDR3 sequence (DNA): TGTGCCAGCAGCTTACAGCCAGACGCGACAGCCCTTTCCTACGAGCAGTACGTC. Translation gives CASSLQPDATALSYEQYV.

This chain links TRBV20-1 with TRBJ2-7, with 7 positions matching TRBD1. After removal of 3 bases from V and 3 bases from J, the junction contained 8 bases not matched to a gene. CDR1 is DFQATT, CDR2 SNEGSKA, per germline (reference sequence). The CDR3 is 14 amino acids. Here the CDR3 reads CSASLPGGFYEQYF. CDR3 DNA sequence: TGCAGTGCTAGTCTCCCAGGGGGATTCTACGAGCAGTACTTC.

In the case of this clonotype: One end of the junction fails to match germline, which may point to a read error. This chain joins TRBV7-8 and TRBJ2-5, with 7 bases aligning to TRBD2. The CDR3 sequence is 16 residues long. CDR1 and CDR2 (germline): SGHVS, FQNEAQ. CDR3 sequence (DNA): TGTGCCAGCAGCTTACCGGGAGGTCCCGATACGGAGACTCAGTACTTC. Residues: CASSLPGGPDTETQYF.

Comments on this clonotype: A junction end diverges from the germline sequence, so it may reflect a read error. The chain recombines TRBV7-9 with TRBJ1-6; D is unclear. The CDR3 length is 14 residues. Germline-derived CDR1 and CDR2 are SEHNR and FQNEAQ (reference sequence). The CDR3: CASSQEPGVESLRF. The CDR3 DNA follows: TGCGCCAGCAGCCAAGAGCCCGGCGTGGAGTCCCTCCGATTT.

This sequence joins TRBV5-1 and TRBJ1-2; unclear D gene. This CDR3 contains 16 residues. V lost 4 bases and J lost 3, with 19 bases in between. The germline CDR1 and CDR2 sequences are SGHRS and YFSETQ. CDR3 protein: CASSPRDSAMDYGYTF. The CDR3, as DNA: TGCGCCAGCAGCCCGCGAGATAGCGCTATGGACTATGGCTACACCTTC.

Comment on this clonotype: This may be a read error, as it is one base from a much larger clone. The CDR3 end shows no conserved phenylalanine or tryptophan, and so a read error is likely. It is unclear where the CDR3 begins or ends on the DNA, so no DNA is shown, and the CDR3 is as TCRdb lists it. This chain uses TRBV7-2 with TRBJ1-2; TRBD1 is the table's D call, not checked against the DNA. Termini included, the CDR3 measures 13 amino acids. CDR1 and CDR2 from the germline V gene are SGHTA and FQGNSA. The CDR3 region is CAGSFHPAGTALS.

In this sample, this clonotype turned up once. This chain joins TRBV7-9 and TRBJ2-7; weak D call: TRBD1 (7 bases). CDR1 and CDR2 (germline): SEHNR, FQNEAQ (reference sequence). The CDR3 length is 17 residues. V lost 4 bases and J 4 bases, leaving 23 bases between the germline ends. The CDR3 DNA is TGTGCCAGCAGCTCTCAGGAATCAGGGGGGAGCTATTACGAGCAGTACGTC. Its translation is CASSSQESGGSYYEQYV.

The CDR3 bases are TGTGCCATCAGTGGGGTGGTAGCGGGGGAAGATACGCAGTATTTT. It encodes CAISGVVAGEDTQYF. The chain recombines TRBV10-3 with TRBJ2-3; 9 bases agree with TRBD2. The length of the CDR3 is 15 residues. The V gene end was trimmed by 4 bases and the J gene end by 5 bases; junction bases not matched to a gene: 7. Germline loops: CDR1 ENHRY, CDR2 SYGVKD.

DNA of the CDR3: TGTGCCAGCGGAAACGGGGGGAATCAGCCCCAGCATTTT. Encoded protein: CASGNGGNQPQHF. This chain joins TRBV2 and TRBJ1-5, with D possibly matching TRBD1 (5 bases). Germline V lookup: CDR1 SNHLY, CDR2 FYNNEI. The CDR3 consists of 13 residues. Trimming took 8 bases from V and 4 from J, leaving 12 bases between them. The variable domain in full, with the rest retrieved from reference TRBV2 and TRBJ1-5, is EPEVTQTPSHQVTQMGQEVILRCVPISNHLYFYWYRQILGQKVEFLVSFYNNEISEKSEIFDDQFSVERPDGSNFTLKIRSTKLEDSAMYFCASGNGGNQPQHFGDGTRLSIL.